The entry that follows covers one T cell receptor beta chain sequence. No antigen is known for it. The source of the sample is a study of T cell responses to AZD1222 COVID-19 vaccine. Samples with a second dose at about 4 or about 12 weeks were pooled together. TCRdb's table, derived via immunoSEQ multiplex PCR, lists solely in-frame clones and lacks some. In the table there are 100,000 to 130,000 clones, roughly 85% of which are singletons. The CDR3 is 14 amino acids. V lost 1 base to trimming and J lost 6 bases, with 10 bases between them. The germline V gene has CDR1 SGHVS and CDR2 FQNEAQ. Study-level findings and limits: The reported proportion of spike-specific TCRs targeting unmutated variant regions was nearly half. Most donors were white British and more were female, and clonal diversity was possibly underestimated. Breadth and depth of Spike-specific TCRs rose after two AZD1222 doses.

The source material was peripheral blood, sampled 28 days after the second AZD1222 dose. The receptor comes from an adult who received the AZD1222 COVID-19 vaccine. J is TRBJ1-5 and V is TRBV7-8, with D hard to call. As DNA, the CDR3 is TGTGCCAGCAGCTTAGGCTTAGCCAGTCAGCCCCAGCATTTT. The encoded protein is CASSLGLASQPQHF.